What follows are 13 T cell receptor beta chains derived from one specimen sequenced in a study of technical replicates of blood from a few donors. Clones were read by immunoSEQ multiplex PCR, and TCRdb kept only the in-frame ones, dropping some. Of about 88,000 clones in the sample, 85% to 95% are singletons; the top ten hold over 0.2%. The sequenced material came from T cells isolated from PBMCs. The receptors were sampled from a human donor in good health.

The rearrangement links TRBV11-2 to TRBJ2-7; the match to TRBD2 covers 8 bases. The V segment lost 11 bases and the J segment 3 bases; nucleotides outside the gene matches: 15. This CDR3 region has 15 residues. CDR1 and CDR2 (germline): SGHAT, FQNNGV. This CDR3 is CASGNPAGGRYEQYF. CDR3 sequence (DNA): TGTGCCTCCGGGAATCCGGCGGGAGGCCGCTACGAGCAGTACTTC.

The rearrangement joins TRBV5-8 to TRBJ2-4; D is perhaps TRBD1 (5 bases). Germline V lookup: CDR1 SGHTS, CDR2 YDEGEE. The V gene lost 7 bases and the J gene lost 0 bases, with 20 bases spanning the gap. This CDR3 is built from 17 residues. The CDR3 bases are TGTGCCAGCGAAACCCCTGGGGCAGCCGAAGCCAAAAACATTCAGTACTTC. Amino acids: CASETPGAAEAKNIQYF.

This chain uses TRBV2 with TRBJ2-2; TRBD1 aligns across 10 bases. Germline V gives CDR1 SNHLY, CDR2 FYNNEI. The CDR3 is 15 residues long. The trim removed 5 bases at V and 6 bases at J, leaving 6 bases unmatched. In DNA, the CDR3 is TGTGCCAGCAGTTTAAGGACAGGGGGGCCCGGGGAGCTGTTTTTT. Amino acids: CASSLRTGGPGELFF. The entire variable domain, with the rest obtained from reference TRBV2 and TRBJ2-2, is as follows: EPEVTQTPSHQVTQMGQEVILRCVPISNHLYFYWYRQILGQKVEFLVSFYNNEISEKSEIFDDQFSVERPDGSNFTLKIRSTKLEDSAMYFCASSLRTGGPGELFFGEGSRLTVL.

The gene calls are TRBV5-4 and TRBJ2-7, with 10 bases that match TRBD2. V trimming: 0 bases; J trimming: 6 bases; junction bases outside the gene matches: 6. The CDR3 has 15 residues. CDR1 and CDR2 from the germline V gene are SGHNT and YYREEE (reference sequence). CDR3 coding DNA: TGTGCCAGCAGCTTGGAACCTAGCGGGAGCTTCGAGCAGTACTTC. Its protein is CASSLEPSGSFEQYF. Full variable domain (rest looked up from reference TRBV5-4 and TRBJ2-7): ETGVTQSPTHLIKTRGQQVTLRCSSQSGHNTVSWYQQALGQGPQFIFQYYREEENGRGNFPPRFSGLQFPNYSSELNVNALELDDSALYLCASSLEPSGSFEQYFGPGTRLTVT.

A remark on this clone: The junction differs from germline at one of its ends, possibly a read error. The V gene is TRBV13, the J gene TRBJ2-2; 7 bases align to TRBD2. The germline V gene encodes CDR1 PRHDT and CDR2 FYEKMQ (reference sequence). The CDR3 runs to 15 residues. CDR3 in amino acids: CASRLWGGSTVELFF. In nucleotides, the CDR3 is TGTGCCAGCCGATTGTGGGGGGGGTCAACCGTGGAGCTGTTTTTT.

The rearrangement uses TRBV10-1 and TRBJ1-3; weak D call: TRBD1 (5 bases). CDR1 and CDR2 from the germline V gene are WNHNN and SYGVQD (reference sequence). The CDR3 spans 16 residues. V was cut by 4 bases and J by 0 bases, with 13 bases left in between. The CDR3 nucleotides are TGCGCCAGCAGTGCCTCCGACAGCAACTCTGGAAACACCATATATTTT. This sequence encodes CASSASDSNSGNTIYF.

CDR3 in amino acids: CASSPTGQETQYF. The CDR3 nucleotides are TGTGCCAGCAGCCCCACGGGGCAAGAGACCCAGTACTTC. This sequence joins TRBV14 and TRBJ2-5, with TRBD2 as a possible D gene (5 bases). The CDR3 covers 13 residues. Germline-derived CDR1 and CDR2 are SGHDN and FVKESK. Trimming took 4 bases from V and 2 from J, leaving 8 bases between them.

This clone was recorded only once. The chain joins TRBV4-1 to TRBJ1-5, with 7 nucleotides matching TRBD1. CDR1 and CDR2 from the germline V gene are MGHRA and YSYEKL. With 0 bases clipped from V and 6 bases from J, the junction kept 5 bases outside the gene matches. There are 15 residues in the CDR3. The CDR3 loop is CASSQDRGVGQPQHF. CDR3 sequence (DNA): TGCGCCAGCAGCCAAGACAGGGGGGTAGGTCAGCCCCAGCATTTT.

This chain uses TRBV4-1 with TRBJ2-7; 10 positions agree with TRBD1. The CDR3 extends over 16 amino acids. The germline CDR1 and CDR2 sequences are MGHRA and YSYEKL. Trimming cost V 3 bases and J 3 bases; bases outside gene matches: 8. The CDR3: CASSQGRQGAYYEQYF. CDR3 DNA sequence: TGCGCCAGCAGCCAGGGTAGACAGGGGGCCTACTACGAGCAGTACTTC.

J is TRBJ2-7 and V is TRBV6-5; 7 positions match TRBD2. J lost 0 bases, V lost 8 bases, and 7 bases had no gene match. Looked up from germline, CDR1 is MNHEY and CDR2 is SVGAGI. This CDR3 is 14 amino acids long. The CDR3 here is CASSGTMSSYEQYF. CDR3 sequence (DNA): TGTGCCAGCTCCGGGACTATGAGCTCCTACGAGCAGTACTTC.

The genes are TRBV5-4 and TRBJ2-3, with 9 positions matching TRBD2. The CDR3 totals 16 residues. V lost 0 bases to trimming and J lost 2 bases; unmatched junction nucleotides: 4. Germline CDR1 and CDR2: SGHNT and YYREEE (reference sequence). CDR3: CASSLESGGITDTQYF. The CDR3 DNA reads TGTGCCAGCAGCTTGGAAAGCGGGGGGATCACAGATACGCAGTATTTT.

The chain recombines TRBV2 with TRBJ2-7; 11 bases match TRBD1. CDR3 length: 16 residues. After removal of 7 bases from V and 3 bases from J, the junction contained 11 bases not matched to a gene. Germline-derived CDR1 and CDR2 are SNHLY and FYNNEI. This CDR3 is CASMSDRGRIVYEQYF. CDR3 bases: TGTGCCAGCATGTCGGACAGGGGGCGAATAGTCTACGAGCAGTACTTC. Using reference TRBV2 and TRBJ2-7 for the parts outside the CDR3, the full variable domain is EPEVTQTPSHQVTQMGQEVILRCVPISNHLYFYWYRQILGQKVEFLVSFYNNEISEKSEIFDDQFSVERPDGSNFTLKIRSTKLEDSAMYFCASMSDRGRIVYEQYFGPGTRLTVT.

The chain has TRBV7-6 and TRBJ2-1; 12 bases fit TRBD2. V lost 0 bases and J lost 8; bases outside the gene matches: 5. Germline CDR1 and CDR2: SGHVS and FNYEAQ. The CDR3 loop spans 16 amino acids. The CDR3 DNA is TGTGCCAGCAGCTTAGCGAAACTAGCGGGAGGAGATGAGCAGTTCTTC. This sequence encodes CASSLAKLAGGDEQFF. Combining the CDR3 with reference TRBV7-6 and TRBJ2-1 gives the whole variable domain GAGVSQSPRYKVTKRGQDVALRCDPISGHVSLYWYRQALGQGPEFLTYFNYEAQQDKSGLPNDRFSAERPEGSISTLTIQRTEQRDSAMYRCASSLAKLAGGDEQFFGPGTRLTVL.